Listed below are T cell receptor beta chains from one sample, sequenced in a study of cytomegalovirus exposure and HLA in healthy donors. Assay used: immunoSEQ multiplex PCR; TCRdb lists only in-frame clones, some missing. The table includes 200,000 to 250,000 clones, 70% to 80% detected once. The sequencing sample was made of PBMCs. These TCRs come from a woman aged 55-69 years in good health and CMV-seropositive. Both conserved end residues are part of each CDR3. A D gene is named only where the DNA matches it firmly. Clone size is not always given. Where it is, it says once, few, many or a class for expanded clones.

d_gene	abundance	v_gene	j_gene	CDR3aa	CDR3nt
TRBD2	-	TRBV7-2	TRBJ2-1	CASSSSGRIDEQFF	TGTGCCAGCAGCTCGAGCGGGAGAATCGATGAGCAGTTCTTC
-	-	TRBV7-9	TRBJ2-7	CASSLFLGLDRYEQYF	TGTGCCAGCAGCTTATTTCTGGGGCTGGACCGCTACGAGCAGTACTTC
TRBD1	few	TRBV29-1	TRBJ1-1	CSVGQGGVGAFF	TGCAGCGTTGGACAGGGCGGGGTTGGAGCTTTCTTT
-	-	TRBV30	TRBJ1-1	CAWSVGLNTEAFF	TGTGCCTGGAGTGTTGGCTTGAACACTGAAGCTTTCTTT
TRBD2	-	TRBV6-5	TRBJ2-7	CASSSLQREFGLEQYF	TGTGCCAGCAGTTCCCTCCAGCGGGAGTTCGGTCTCGAGCAGTACTTC
TRBD1	-	TRBV28	TRBJ1-5	CASRRQGRYNQPQHF	TGTGCCAGCAGACGACAGGGAAGGTACAATCAGCCCCAGCATTTT
-	-	TRBV20-1	TRBJ1-1	CSAKLLRAFF	TGCAGTGCCAAACTCCTACGGGCTTTCTTT
-	-	TRBV7-2	TRBJ2-5	CASSSWARREQYF	TGTGCCAGCAGCTCTTGGGCTAGGAGGGAGCAGTACTTC
-	-	TRBV5-1	TRBJ1-5	CASSLDGERGQPQHF	TGCGCCAGCAGCTTGGACGGGGAGAGGGGGCAGCCCCAGCATTTT
TRBD2	-	TRBV5-4	TRBJ2-7	CASSWGTSGAEQYF	TGTGCCAGCAGCTGGGGGACTAGCGGTGCCGAGCAGTACTTC
-	-	TRBV5-1	TRBJ1-1	CASSLVGGNTEAFF	TGCGCCAGCAGCTTGGTCGGAGGGAACACTGAAGCTTTCTTT
TRBD1	-	TRBV7-3	TRBJ2-7	CASSYGTGYEQYF	TGTGCCAGCAGCTATGGGACAGGGTACGAGCAGTACTTC
TRBD1	-	TRBV5-5	TRBJ1-2	CASSLDSGQGGYTF	TGTGCCAGCAGCTTGGATTCCGGACAGGGGGGCTACACCTTC
-	-	TRBV2	TRBJ2-7	CASSEVAGQGEQYF	TGTGCCAGCAGTGAAGTGGCAGGTCAAGGCGAGCAGTACTTC
-	-	TRBV11-2	TRBJ2-7	CASSPTGHNTYEQYF	TGTGCCAGCAGCCCGACGGGACATAATACCTACGAGCAGTACTTC
TRBD1	-	TRBV5-5	TRBJ2-1	CASSFSGQLINNEQFF	TGTGCCAGCAGCTTCTCGGGACAGTTAATCAACAATGAGCAGTTCTTC
TRBD1	-	TRBV19	TRBJ2-1	CATTPGDRGFGDEQFF	TGTGCCACCACCCCCGGTGACAGGGGTTTTGGAGATGAGCAGTTCTTC
TRBD1	few	TRBV5-1	TRBJ2-7	CASSWTGGYEQYF	TGCGCCAGCAGCTGGACAGGAGGATACGAGCAGTACTTC
-	-	TRBV7-5	TRBJ1-1	CVRSPPGENTEAFF	TGTGTCAGAAGCCCCCCGGGGGAAAACACTGAAGCTTTCTTT
TRBD1	-	TRBV5-4	TRBJ2-3	CASSPGQDPWTQYF	TGTGCCAGCAGCCCGGGACAGGACCCGTGGACGCAGTATTTT
-	-	TRBV28	TRBJ1-5	CASSLLGVGQPQHF	TGTGCCAGCAGTTTATTAGGGGTTGGTCAGCCCCAGCATTTT
-	-	TRBV9	TRBJ2-2	CASSVLSGELFF	TGTGCCAGCAGCGTATTGAGCGGGGAGCTGTTTTTT
TRBD1	-	TRBV4-2	TRBJ1-3	CASSNDRVPGNTIYF	TGTGCCAGCAGCAACGACAGGGTACCAGGAAACACCATATATTTT
-	-	TRBV6-1	TRBJ2-7	CASREQTTVSYYEQYF	TGTGCCAGCAGAGAACAAACGACTGTCTCTTACTACGAGCAGTACTTC
TRBD1	-	TRBV28	TRBJ2-7	CASRPTGGGTYEQYF	TGTGCCAGCAGGCCGACAGGGGGGGGAACCTACGAGCAGTACTTC
-	-	TRBV5-1	TRBJ1-4	CASSYESGATNEKLFF	TGCGCCAGCAGCTATGAATCAGGGGCAACTAATGAAAAACTGTTTTTT
TRBD1	-	TRBV27	TRBJ2-6	CASSSQGAVSGANVLTF	TGTGCCAGCAGTTCACAGGGGGCGGTCTCTGGGGCCAACGTCCTGACTTTC
-	-	TRBV27	TRBJ1-2	CASRQTGSYGYTF	TGTGCCAGCAGACAGACAGGATCCTATGGCTACACCTTC
TRBD1	-	TRBV6-5	TRBJ1-1	CASSHGQGNTEAFF	TGTGCCAGCAGTCACGGACAGGGCAACACTGAAGCTTTCTTT
-	-	TRBV30	TRBJ1-5	CAWSVQGRLNQPQHF	TGTGCCTGGAGTGTACAGGGCAGACTTAATCAGCCCCAGCATTTT
-	-	TRBV19	TRBJ1-4	CASREVTEKLFF	TGTGCCAGTCGCGAGGTGACCGAAAAACTGTTTTTT
TRBD2	-	TRBV10-1	TRBJ2-3	CASTPRSGGEPDTQYF	TGCGCCAGCACCCCGAGAAGCGGGGGGGAACCAGATACGCAGTATTTT
-	-	TRBV30	TRBJ1-1	CAWSPIGLRQDLKAFF	TGTGCCTGGAGCCCGATAGGCCTCAGGCAGGATCTTAAAGCTTTCTTT
TRBD1	-	TRBV5-1	TRBJ1-3	CASSLGQGALGGNTIYF	TGCGCCAGCAGCTTGGGGCAGGGGGCCCTGGGTGGAAACACCATATATTTT
-	once	TRBV7-2	TRBJ2-7	CASSGRLLSSYEQYF	TGTGCCAGCAGCGGAAGACTCCTTAGCTCCTACGAGCAGTACTTC
TRBD1	-	TRBV9	TRBJ1-3	CASSLRDRGFSGNTIYF	TGTGCCAGCAGCTTACGGGACAGGGGTTTCTCTGGAAACACCATATATTTT
-	-	TRBV18	TRBJ1-2	CASSSNRDGYTF	TGTGCCAGCTCATCTAACAGGGATGGCTACACCTTC
-	few	TRBV21-1	TRBJ2-1	CASSRRFTSGTDNEQFF	TGTGCCAGCAGCAGGAGATTTACTAGCGGGACCGACAATGAGCAGTTCTTC
-	-	TRBV28	TRBJ2-5	CASSPSTETQYF	TGTGCCAGCAGCCCCAGTACAGAGACCCAGTACTTC
-	-	TRBV7-2	TRBJ2-2	CASSTIGQGSGELFF	TGTGCCAGCAGCACAATCGGCCAGGGTTCCGGGGAGCTGTTTTTT
TRBD1	-	TRBV4-1	TRBJ1-1	CASSQGRRPTGGYTEAFF	TGCGCCAGCAGCCAAGGTAGGAGGCCCACAGGGGGGTACACTGAAGCTTTCTTT
-	-	TRBV7-8	TRBJ1-1	CASSASGVTEAFF	TGTGCCAGCAGCGCAAGCGGTGTGACTGAAGCTTTCTTT
TRBD1	-	TRBV19	TRBJ2-1	CASSIGQDQYNEQFF	TGTGCCAGTAGTATCGGACAGGACCAGTACAATGAGCAGTTCTTC
-	-	TRBV5-4	TRBJ1-1	CASSPEGRRNTEAFF	TGTGCCAGCAGCCCCGAGGGCAGGCGGAACACTGAAGCTTTCTTT
TRBD1	-	TRBV19	TRBJ2-7	CASSIKSREQGASAEQYF	TGTGCCAGTAGTATTAAGTCGCGGGAACAGGGGGCATCTGCCGAGCAGTACTTC